What follows describes a single T cell receptor beta chain. The antigen remains unidentified. The authors made TCR beta libraries by quantitative 5'-RACE with molecular barcodes. A single record per CDR3 protein comes from TCRdb applying MiXCR to the 5' RACE reads. The sample has 200,000 to 300,000 distinct CDR3 sequences, more than 20% seen once; the top ten hold roughly 0.67%. The data stem from a study of CD8 T cells in ankylosing spondylitis. Germline CDR1 and CDR2: ENHRY and SYGVKD. The CDR3 covers 16 residues. Trimming removed 4 bases at V and 2 bases at J, with 17 bases between. Study-wide results and limits: There was a TCR beta motif, made of 7 or 8 highly homologous variants, that appeared characteristic of ankylosing spondylitis blood. The study looked at matched synovial fluid samples from ankylosing spondylitis patients. Disease-linked clones were reported to be significantly enriched there.

The TCR comes from a male donor with ankylosing spondylitis or in good health (not recorded which). This sequence joins TRBV10-3 and TRBJ1-1; the D is unclear. Sequenced: blood, either unsorted or a sorted T cell fraction (not recorded which). In DNA, the CDR3 is TGTGCCATCAGTGCCTTTACACCTAACCTTAACACTGAAGCTTTCTTT. This sequence encodes CAISAFTPNLNTEAFF.